The 22 T cell receptor beta chains given below trace back to one sample, sequenced in a study of tumor and adjacent non-tumor tissue in lung cancer. This sample's RNA came from whole unsorted tissue. This non-tumor lung sample came from over 3 cm beyond the tumor edge. TCRbeta libraries were built with three rounds of nested PCR, modified from ARM-PCR. TCRdb reprocessed the multiplex PCR reads with MiXCR, giving one entry per CDR3 protein. Among 90,000 to 100,000 distinct CDR3 sequences listed, roughly 78% were seen once. The sequenced material came from distant non-tumor lung tissue. These receptors all come from a man aged 60 to 75 with small cell lung cancer.

Comment on this clonotype: This CDR3 fails to terminate in the conserved phenylalanine or tryptophan, so it likely reflects a read error. The chain is built from TRBV5-1 and TRBJ1-1; the match to TRBD1 covers 7 bases. The ends lost 0 bases at V and 5 bases at J; junction bases unmatched: 10. CDR1 and CDR2 (germline): SGHRS, YFSETQ. There are 16 residues in the CDR3. CDR3 nucleotide sequence: TGCGCCAGCAGCTTGGTGGGTTGGGCACAGGGGACTGAAGCTTTCTCT. As protein: CASSLVGWAQGTEAFS.

A word on this clonotype: An end of the junction does not agree with germline; a read error may underlie this. The chain couples TRBV5-4 to TRBJ1-4; D might be TRBD1 (6 bases). Germline V CDR1 and CDR2: SGHNT, YYREEE (reference sequence). The CDR3 spans 14 residues. The CDR3 loop reads CASIPGGGDEKLLF. In DNA, the CDR3 is TGTGCCAGCATCCCGGGCGGGGGCGATGAAAAACTGCTTTTT.

The chain uses TRBV4-2 and TRBJ2-1; TRBD1 is a possible D gene (6 bases). V shed 3 bases and J shed 4 bases, with 10 bases lying between them. CDR3 length equals 14 residues. CDR1 LGHNA and CDR2 YNFKEQ come from the germline V gene. In DNA form, the CDR3 reads TGTGCCAGCAGCCACGGAACAGGGTACAATGAGCAGTTCTTC. Its translation is CASSHGTGYNEQFF.

V is TRBV10-2 and J is TRBJ2-1; a weak D match, TRBD1 (5 bases). Per the germline V gene, CDR1 is WSHSY and CDR2 is SAAADI. The CDR3 totals 13 residues. The CDR3 region is CVTCETGQGEQFF. Written as DNA, the CDR3 is TGCGTCACCTGCGAGACTGGTCAGGGTGAGCAGTTCTTC.

For this clonotype: One end of the junction fails to match germline, which may point to a read error. The V call is TRBV5-4, the J call TRBJ2-1; D gene ambiguous. This CDR3 is 15 amino acids long. Germline assignment: CDR1 SGHNT and CDR2 YYREEE (reference sequence). The CDR3 region has the DNA TGTGCCATCAGCCTCGGACCCGGCTCCTACAATGATCAGTTCTTC. The encoded protein is CAISLGPGSYNDQFF.

On this clonotype itself: An end of the junction does not agree with germline; a read error may underlie this. The V gene is TRBV20-1, the J gene TRBJ1-4; no firm D call. Looked up from germline, CDR1 is DFQATT and CDR2 is SNEGSKA (reference sequence). There are 15 residues in the CDR3. The CDR3 DNA reads TGCAGTGCTAGAGTCGGGTCCGCGGGGTATGAAAAACCGTTTTTC. As protein: CSARVGSAGYEKPFF.

Regarding this clonotype: The junction differs from germline at one of its ends, possibly a read error. The chain uses TRBV13 and TRBJ1-2, with D perhaps matching TRBD1 (5 bases). Per the germline V gene, CDR1 is PRHDT and CDR2 is FYEKMQ (reference sequence). The length of the CDR3 is 16 residues. The CDR3 loop reads CTSSSTFFDSAYGYTF. The DNA for the CDR3 is TGTACCAGCAGCAGCACCTTCTTTGACAGTGCCTATGGCTACACCTTC. Based on the CDR3 plus reference TRBV13 and TRBJ1-2, the full variable domain is AAGVIQSPRHLIKEKRETATLKCYPIPRHDTVYWYQQGPGQDPQFLISFYEKMQSDKGSIPDRFSAQQFSDYHSELNMSSLELGDSALYFCTSSSTFFDSAYGYTFGSGTRLTVV.

To note about this clonotype: The CDR3 ends on some other residue instead of the conserved phenylalanine or tryptophan, so this is likely a read error. The chain employs TRBV25-1 and TRBJ2-3, with 8 nucleotides matching TRBD2. Germline trimming cut 7 bases from V and 0 bases from J; bases unmatched to any gene: 12. Germline CDR1 is MGHDK and CDR2 is SYGVNS. The CDR3 totals 17 residues. This CDR3 reads CASNATTLAASTDTQYS. The CDR3 DNA sequence: TGTGCCAGCAATGCGACCACACTAGCGGCGAGCACAGATACGCAGTATTCT.

The V call is TRBV6-2 or TRBV6-3, the J call TRBJ1-2; D gene uncertain. CDR3 length: 13 amino acids. V dropped 5 bases and J dropped 8 bases, with 15 bases sitting between them. CDR1 MNHEY and CDR2 SVGEGT come from the germline V gene. CDR3 sequence (DNA): TGTGCCAGCAGTCCGTTTGGGGTTGCCGGCTACACCTTC. Translating it yields CASSPFGVAGYTF.

At least ten counts were recorded for this clonotype. The gene calls are TRBV30 and TRBJ2-5, with 8 positions matching TRBD2. CDR1 and CDR2 from the germline V gene are GTSNPN and SVGIG (reference sequence). The trim removed 0 bases at V and 5 bases at J, leaving 8 bases unmatched. The CDR3 runs 15 residues. This CDR3 reads CAWSVWRPGGETQYF. Written as DNA, the CDR3 is TGTGCCTGGAGTGTATGGAGGCCGGGGGGGGAGACCCAGTACTTC.

About this clonotype: At one end, the junction sequence differs from germline, possibly due to a read error. This sequence joins TRBV12-3 or TRBV12-4 and TRBJ2-4, with a possible D match to TRBD2 (6 bases). The CDR3 runs to 17 residues. The CDR3 coding sequence is TGTGCCAGCAATTTATCGCTTTGCGGGATCGCCAAAAACATTCAGTACTTC. Protein sequence: CASNLSLCGIAKNIQYF.

The chain is built from TRBV12-3 or TRBV12-4 and TRBJ2-1; D remains ambiguous. V lost 0 bases to trimming and J lost 7 bases, with 7 bases between them. The CDR3 contains 13 residues. In nucleotides, the CDR3 is TGTGCCAGCAGTTTAGCTCTCTATAATGAGCAGTTCTTC. Amino acids: CASSLALYNEQFF.

A remark on this clonotype: It may be a read error: a sequence one base away is much more abundant. This chain connects TRBV5-1 to TRBJ2-7, with D tentatively TRBD1 (6 bases). The length of the CDR3 is 13 residues. Germline CDR1 and CDR2: SGHRS and YFSETQ. CDR3 sequence (DNA): TGCGCCAGCAGCTTAAACAGGGTCCACGAGAAGTACTTC. It encodes CASSLNRVHEKYF.

The chain links TRBV13 to TRBJ2-1; D is unresolved. The CDR3 is 15 amino acids. CDR1 and CDR2 (germline): PRHDT, FYEKMQ (reference sequence). Trimming removed 5 bases at V and 6 bases at J, with 17 bases between. The CDR3 spells CASSPSQSLCNEQFF. The CDR3 DNA is TGTGCCAGCAGCCCGAGTCAGAGCTTATGCAATGAGCAGTTCTTC.

Note on this clonotype: The conserved phenylalanine or tryptophan normally closing the CDR3 is absent here, so this likely arose from a read error. No DNA is shown, since the ends of the CDR3 on it are uncertain; the CDR3 is the one TCRdb lists. This chain uses TRBV29-1 with TRBJ2-1; TRBD1 was called by the table and not checked on the DNA. Counting both end residues, the CDR3 totals 15 amino acids. From germline, CDR1 is SQVTM and CDR2 ANQGSEA. The CDR3 is CSGAPLRGYYTEEFL.

This clonotype has ten or more counts. The V and J genes are TRBV12-3 or TRBV12-4 and TRBJ1-6; no clear D gene. The CDR3 is 13 amino acids. The V end lost 2 bases, the J end lost 14 bases, and 13 bases lay between the germline ends. The CDR3 DNA reads as TGTGCCAGCAGTTTATCGTCAGCCAGAGCCCTCCACTTT. This gives the protein CASSLSSARALHF.

The chain joins TRBV29-1 to TRBJ1-5; TRBD1 aligns across 9 bases. The DNA end is more similar to TRBJ2-3, so the J call may be wrong. The CDR3 length is 13 residues. Germline V gene lookup returns CDR1 SQVTM and CDR2 ANQGSEA. In nucleotides, the CDR3 is TGCAGCGTCGGAGGGACAGGGAACCAGCCCCAGTATTTT. Protein product: CSVGGTGNQPQYF.

V usage is TRBV6-1 and J usage is TRBJ2-3; D is possibly TRBD2 (6 bases). Germline V CDR1 and CDR2: MNHNS, SASEGT. V was shortened by 0 bases and J by 1 base, with 17 bases between the two germline ends. CDR3 size: 18 residues. DNA for the CDR3: TGTGCCAGCAGTGAAGCGCTGGGGGGTTTGGGGCGCACAGATACGCAGTATTTT. Its protein product is CASSEALGGLGRTDTQYF.

As concerns this clonotype: The junction shows a germline mismatch at one end, possibly a read error. V gene TRBV5-4 combines with J gene TRBJ2-7, with a tentative D call TRBD1 (6 bases). CDR1 and CDR2 (germline): SGHNT, YYREEE (reference sequence). This CDR3 has 12 residues. The CDR3 loop is CASSMDSYEQCF. As DNA, the CDR3 is TGTGCCAGCAGCATGGACAGCTACGAGCAGTGTTTC.

This clonotype counts as medium-sized. The chain links TRBV20-1 to TRBJ1-4; the D is unclear. The CDR3 length is 13 residues. Deletions cut 0 bases from V and 8 bases from J, with 10 bases between. Germline V CDR1 and CDR2: DFQATT, SNEGSKA (reference sequence). CDR3 bases: TGCAGTGCTAGAGATCTGAACGACGAAAAACTGTTTTTT. It translates to CSARDLNDEKLFF.

The chain is built from TRBV11-1 and TRBJ2-7, with D possibly matching TRBD2 (6 bases). CDR3 length equals 16 residues. In germline, CDR1 is SGHAT, CDR2 FQDESV (reference sequence). V lost 4 bases to trimming and J lost 4 bases, with 20 bases between them. CDR3 amino acids: CASSYLFSGTVYEQYF. DNA of the CDR3: TGTGCCAGCAGCTACCTCTTTTCCGGGACTGTGTACGAGCAGTACTTC.

This clonotype was seen repeatedly, ten times or more. V usage is TRBV20-1 and J usage is TRBJ2-7; D might be TRBD2 (6 bases). There are 13 residues in the CDR3. Germline V gene sequence: CDR1 DFQATT, CDR2 SNEGSKA (reference sequence). Trimming shortened V by 3 bases and J by 0 bases, and 9 bases separated the two germline ends. CDR3 region: CSASGGSSYEQYF. CDR3 nucleotide sequence: TGCAGTGCTAGCGGGGGAAGCTCCTACGAGCAGTACTTC.